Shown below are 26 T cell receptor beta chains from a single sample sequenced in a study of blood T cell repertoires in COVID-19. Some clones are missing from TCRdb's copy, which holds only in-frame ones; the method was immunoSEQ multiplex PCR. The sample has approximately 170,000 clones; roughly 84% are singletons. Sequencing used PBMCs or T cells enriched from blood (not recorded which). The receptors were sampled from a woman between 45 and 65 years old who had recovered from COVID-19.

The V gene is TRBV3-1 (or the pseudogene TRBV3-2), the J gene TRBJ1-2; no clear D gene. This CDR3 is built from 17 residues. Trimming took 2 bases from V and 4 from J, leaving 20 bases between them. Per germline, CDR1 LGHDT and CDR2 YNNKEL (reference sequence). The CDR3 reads CASSQHWPGRTGYGYTF. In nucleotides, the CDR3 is TGTGCCAGCAGCCAACATTGGCCCGGACGGACTGGCTATGGCTACACCTTC.

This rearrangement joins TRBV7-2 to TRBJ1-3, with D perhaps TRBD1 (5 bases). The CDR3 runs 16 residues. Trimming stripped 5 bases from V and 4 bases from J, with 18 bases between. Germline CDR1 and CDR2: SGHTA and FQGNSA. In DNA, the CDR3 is TGTGCCAGCAGCCCGTGGGGGGGTGCAGGGGGAAACACCATATATTTT. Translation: CASSPWGGAGGNTIYF.

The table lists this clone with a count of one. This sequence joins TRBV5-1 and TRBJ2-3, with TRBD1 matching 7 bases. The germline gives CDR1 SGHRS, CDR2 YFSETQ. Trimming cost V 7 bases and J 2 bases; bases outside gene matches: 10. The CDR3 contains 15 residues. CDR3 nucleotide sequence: TGCGCCAGCTCGGCAGGGGGTCGGCCCACAGATACGCAGTATTTT. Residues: CASSAGGRPTDTQYF.

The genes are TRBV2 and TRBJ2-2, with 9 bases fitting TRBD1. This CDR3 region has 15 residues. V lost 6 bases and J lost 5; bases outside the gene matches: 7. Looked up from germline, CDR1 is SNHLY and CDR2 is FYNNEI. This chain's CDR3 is CASSPGQGGTGELFF. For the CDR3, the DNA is TGTGCCAGCAGCCCGGGACAGGGAGGGACCGGGGAGCTGTTTTTT. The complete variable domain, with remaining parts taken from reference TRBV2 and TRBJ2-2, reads EPEVTQTPSHQVTQMGQEVILRCVPISNHLYFYWYRQILGQKVEFLVSFYNNEISEKSEIFDDQFSVERPDGSNFTLKIRSTKLEDSAMYFCASSPGQGGTGELFFGEGSRLTVL.

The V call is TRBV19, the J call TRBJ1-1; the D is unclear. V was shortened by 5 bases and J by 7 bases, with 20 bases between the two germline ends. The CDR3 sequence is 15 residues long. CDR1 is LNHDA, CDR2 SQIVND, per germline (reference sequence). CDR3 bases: TGTGCCAGTAGTCCTCAGGCGTCCCCGAGTATTGAAGCTTTCTTT. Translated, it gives CASSPQASPSIEAFF.

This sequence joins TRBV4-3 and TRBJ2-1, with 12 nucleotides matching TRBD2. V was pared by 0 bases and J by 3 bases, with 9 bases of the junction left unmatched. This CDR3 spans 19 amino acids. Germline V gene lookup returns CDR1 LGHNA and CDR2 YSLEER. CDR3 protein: CASSQELPTSGGYYNEQFF. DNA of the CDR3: TGCGCCAGCAGCCAAGAGCTTCCCACTAGCGGGGGGTACTACAATGAGCAGTTCTTC.

CDR3 DNA sequence: TGCGCCAGCAGCCTCGGACAGGGCACAGATACGCAGTATTTT. This encodes CASSLGQGTDTQYF. The chain has TRBV4-3 and TRBJ2-3, with TRBD1 matching 7 bases. Looked up from germline, CDR1 is LGHNA and CDR2 is YSLEER. Trimming cost V 4 bases and J 1 base; bases outside gene matches: 2. The CDR3 covers 14 residues.

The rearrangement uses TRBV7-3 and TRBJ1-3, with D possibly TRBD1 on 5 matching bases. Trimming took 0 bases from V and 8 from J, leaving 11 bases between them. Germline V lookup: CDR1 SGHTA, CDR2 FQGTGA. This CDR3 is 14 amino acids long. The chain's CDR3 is CASSLTGVWDTIYF. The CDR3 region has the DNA TGTGCCAGCAGCTTAACAGGGGTGTGGGACACCATATATTTT.

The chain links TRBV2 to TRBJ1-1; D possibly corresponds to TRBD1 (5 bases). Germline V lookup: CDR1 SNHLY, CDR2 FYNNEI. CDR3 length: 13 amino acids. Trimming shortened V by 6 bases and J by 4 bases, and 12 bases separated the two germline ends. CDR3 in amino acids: CASRAGMGTEAFF. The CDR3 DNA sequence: TGTGCCAGCAGGGCAGGGATGGGCACTGAAGCTTTCTTT.

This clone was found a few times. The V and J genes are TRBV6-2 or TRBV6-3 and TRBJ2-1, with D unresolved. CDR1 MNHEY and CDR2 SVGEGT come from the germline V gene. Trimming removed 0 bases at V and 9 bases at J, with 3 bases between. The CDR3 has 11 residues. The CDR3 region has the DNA TGTGCCAGCAGTTACTCGAGTGAGCAGTTCTTC. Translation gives CASSYSSEQFF.

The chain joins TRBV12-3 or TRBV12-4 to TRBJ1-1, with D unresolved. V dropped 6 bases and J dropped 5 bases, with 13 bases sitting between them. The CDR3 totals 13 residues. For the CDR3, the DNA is TGTGCCAGCAGCACACGTTACGGGACTGAAGCTTTCTTT. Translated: CASSTRYGTEAFF.

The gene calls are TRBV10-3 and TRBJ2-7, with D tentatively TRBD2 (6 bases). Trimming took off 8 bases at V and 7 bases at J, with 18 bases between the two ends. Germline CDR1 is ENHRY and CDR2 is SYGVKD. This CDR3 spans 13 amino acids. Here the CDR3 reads CAISGDPRGEQYF. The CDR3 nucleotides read TGTGCCATCTCGGGGGACCCCAGAGGGGAGCAGTACTTC.

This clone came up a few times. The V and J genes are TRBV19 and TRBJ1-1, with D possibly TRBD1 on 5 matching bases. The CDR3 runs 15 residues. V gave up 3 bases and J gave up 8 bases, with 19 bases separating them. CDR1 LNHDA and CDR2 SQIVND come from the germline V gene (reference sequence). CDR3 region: CASSIPSSLTAEAFF. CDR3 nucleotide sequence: TGTGCCAGTAGTATCCCCTCTTCTTTGACAGCCGAAGCTTTCTTT.

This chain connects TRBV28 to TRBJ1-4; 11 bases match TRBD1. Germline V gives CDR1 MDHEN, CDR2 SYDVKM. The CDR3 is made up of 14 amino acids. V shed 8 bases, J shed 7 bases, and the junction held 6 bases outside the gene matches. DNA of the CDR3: TGTGCCAGCGCTGGACAGGGGGCTTTTGAAAAACTGTTTTTT. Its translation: CASAGQGAFEKLFF.

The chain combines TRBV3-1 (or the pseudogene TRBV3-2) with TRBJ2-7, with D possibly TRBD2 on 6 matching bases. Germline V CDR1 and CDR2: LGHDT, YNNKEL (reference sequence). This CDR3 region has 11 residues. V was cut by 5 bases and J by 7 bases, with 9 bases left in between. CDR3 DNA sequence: TGTGCCAGCAGCGACCGGGGGGAGCAGTACTTC. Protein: CASSDRGEQYF.

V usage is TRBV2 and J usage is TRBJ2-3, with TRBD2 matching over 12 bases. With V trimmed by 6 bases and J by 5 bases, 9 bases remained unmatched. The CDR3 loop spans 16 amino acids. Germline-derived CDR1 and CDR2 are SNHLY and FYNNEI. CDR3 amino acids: CASSLLASGGVDTQYF. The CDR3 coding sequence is TGTGCCAGCAGCCTCCTGGCTAGCGGGGGGGTAGATACGCAGTATTTT.

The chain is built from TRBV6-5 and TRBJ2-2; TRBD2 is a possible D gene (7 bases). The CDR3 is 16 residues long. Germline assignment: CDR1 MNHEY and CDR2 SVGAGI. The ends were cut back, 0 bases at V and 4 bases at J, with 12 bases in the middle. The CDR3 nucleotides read TGTGCCAGCAGTTACTCTCGGGGGGCGGGCACCGGGGAGCTGTTTTTT. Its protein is CASSYSRGAGTGELFF.

CDR3 coding DNA: TGTGCCACCAGTGATTTTTCCGGCAGGGGCATGCGGGCCACTGAAGCTTTCTTT. Translated: CATSDFSGRGMRATEAFF. The chain couples TRBV24-1 to TRBJ1-1; a possible D gene is TRBD1 (6 bases). The CDR3 spans 18 residues. Between the trimmed V and J ends, which lost 1 base and 4 bases, there was a span of 21 bases. Germline CDR1 is KGHDR and CDR2 is SFDVKD.

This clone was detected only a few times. Written as DNA, the CDR3 is TGTGCCAGCAGTTATAGCGGGAGACGGGGCACCGGGGAGCTGTTTTTT. Amino acids: CASSYSGRRGTGELFF. This rearrangement joins TRBV28 to TRBJ2-2; 9 bases line up with TRBD2. V lost 4 bases to trimming and J lost 4 bases; unmatched junction nucleotides: 7. Germline-derived CDR1 and CDR2 are MDHEN and SYDVKM. This CDR3 region has 16 residues.

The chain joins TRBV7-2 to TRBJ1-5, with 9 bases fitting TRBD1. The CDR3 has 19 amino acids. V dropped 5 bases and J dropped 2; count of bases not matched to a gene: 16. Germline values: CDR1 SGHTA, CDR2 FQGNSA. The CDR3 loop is CASSRRGQGTQWGNQPQHF. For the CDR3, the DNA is TGTGCCAGCAGCCGCCGGGGACAGGGTACCCAATGGGGCAATCAGCCCCAGCATTTT.

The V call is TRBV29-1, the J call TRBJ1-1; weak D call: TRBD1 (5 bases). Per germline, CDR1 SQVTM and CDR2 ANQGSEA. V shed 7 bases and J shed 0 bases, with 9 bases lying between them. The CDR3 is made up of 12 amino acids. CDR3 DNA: TGCAGCGGCGGACATTTGAACACTGAAGCTTTCTTT. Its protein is CSGGHLNTEAFF.

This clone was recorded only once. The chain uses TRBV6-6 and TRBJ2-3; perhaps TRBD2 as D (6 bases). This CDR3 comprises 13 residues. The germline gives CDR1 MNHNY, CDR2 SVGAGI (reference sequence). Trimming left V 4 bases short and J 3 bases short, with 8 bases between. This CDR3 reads CASSFGGTDTQYF. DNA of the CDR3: TGTGCCAGCAGTTTTGGGGGGACAGATACGCAGTATTTT.

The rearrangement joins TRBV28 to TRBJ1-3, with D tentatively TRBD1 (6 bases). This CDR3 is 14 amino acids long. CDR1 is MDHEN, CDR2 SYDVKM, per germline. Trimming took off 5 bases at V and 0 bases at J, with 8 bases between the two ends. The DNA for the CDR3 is TGTGCCAGCAGTGAGGGGGACTCTGGAAACACCATATATTTT. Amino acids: CASSEGDSGNTIYF.

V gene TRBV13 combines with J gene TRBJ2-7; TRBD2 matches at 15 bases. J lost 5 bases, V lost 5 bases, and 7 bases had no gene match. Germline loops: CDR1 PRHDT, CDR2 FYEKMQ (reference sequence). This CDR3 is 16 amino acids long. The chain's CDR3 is CASSAWTSGGVDEQYF. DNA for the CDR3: TGTGCCAGCAGCGCCTGGACTAGCGGGGGGGTAGACGAGCAGTACTTC.

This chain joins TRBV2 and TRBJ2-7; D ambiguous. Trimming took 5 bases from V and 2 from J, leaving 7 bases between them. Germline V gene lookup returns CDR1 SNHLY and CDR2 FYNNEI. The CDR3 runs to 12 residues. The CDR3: CASSPKAYEQYF. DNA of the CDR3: TGTGCCAGCAGTCCTAAAGCCTACGAGCAGTACTTC.

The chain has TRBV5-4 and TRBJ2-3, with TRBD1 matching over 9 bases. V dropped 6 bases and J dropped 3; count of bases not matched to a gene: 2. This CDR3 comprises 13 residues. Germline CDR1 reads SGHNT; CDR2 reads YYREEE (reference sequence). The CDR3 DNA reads TGTGCCAGCATGGGACAGGGAACAGATACGCAGTATTTT. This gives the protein CASMGQGTDTQYF.